The 19 T cell receptor beta chains listed next were all sequenced from one sample in a study of blood T cell repertoires in COVID-19. Assay: immunoSEQ multiplex PCR; the TCRdb copy retains only in-frame clones and omits some. The sample has over 200,000 clones, over 80% seen once; the top ten hold roughly 2.6%. The sample taken for sequencing was peripheral blood. These receptor sequences come from a man aged 30 to 45 with COVID-19, enrolled during active disease.

This rearrangement joins TRBV29-1 to TRBJ1-5, with 7 bases aligning to TRBD1. The germline V gene encodes CDR1 SQVTM and CDR2 ANQGSEA. J was trimmed by 2 bases and V by 4 bases; bases with no gene match: 5. This CDR3 contains 14 residues. CDR3 loop: CSVGQGWGNQPQHF. CDR3 nucleotide sequence: TGCAGCGTTGGACAGGGATGGGGCAATCAGCCCCAGCATTTT. Full variable domain (rest looked up from reference TRBV29-1 and TRBJ1-5): SAVISQKPSRDICQRGTSLTIQCQVDSQVTMMFWYRQQPGQSLTLIATANQGSEATYESGFVIDKFPISRPNLTFSTLTVSNMSPEDSSIYLCSVGQGWGNQPQHFGDGTRLSIL.

The chain recombines TRBV6-4 with TRBJ2-1, with D possibly TRBD2 on 6 matching bases. The CDR3 consists of 15 residues. Per germline, CDR1 MRHNA and CDR2 SNTAGT. Trimming took 0 bases from V and 8 from J, leaving 14 bases between them. The CDR3 DNA follows: TGTGCCAGCAGTGACTCCCTAGCGAAGAGGGATGAGCAGTTCTTC. Amino acid sequence: CASSDSLAKRDEQFF.

This clone was counted a few times. CDR3 DNA sequence: TGTGCCACCAGCGCGGGGGATCAATACGAGCAGTACTTC. Translated: CATSAGDQYEQYF. V and J are TRBV15 and TRBJ2-7, with 7 bases matching TRBD2. The junction had 5 bases not matched to a gene; V was cut back by 5 bases and J by 4 bases. Per the germline V gene, CDR1 is LNHNV and CDR2 is YYDKDF (reference sequence). The CDR3 sequence is 13 residues long.

The gene calls are TRBV7-2 and TRBJ2-1; no reliable D call. The CDR3 length is 11 residues. Per germline, CDR1 SGHTA and CDR2 FQGNSA. The CDR3 protein is CSCSSYNEQFF. Written as DNA, the CDR3 is TGTTCTTGTAGCTCCTACAATGAGCAGTTCTTC.

The genes are TRBV9 and TRBJ2-7; 11 bases fit TRBD2. This CDR3 is built from 19 residues. From germline, CDR1 is SGDLS and CDR2 YYNGEE. The V and J ends lost 3 bases and 0 bases, in that order; junction bases with no gene match: 14. CDR3 nucleotides: TGTGCCAGCAGCGAGACCGAAGAACCTAGCGGGAGGCCCTCCTACGAGCAGTACTTC. This codes for CASSETEEPSGRPSYEQYF.

The CDR3 is CATSRDRQVALGELFF. As DNA, the CDR3 is TGTGCCACCAGCAGAGATAGGCAGGTCGCACTCGGGGAGCTGTTTTTT. The chain couples TRBV15 to TRBJ2-2; no clear D. Trimming took off 0 bases at V and 7 bases at J, with 15 bases between the two ends. CDR1 LNHNV and CDR2 YYDKDF come from the germline V gene (reference sequence). CDR3 size: 16 residues.

The chain has TRBV6-6 and TRBJ1-3, with a tentative D call TRBD1 (6 bases). Per the germline V gene, CDR1 is MNHNY and CDR2 is SVGAGI (reference sequence). The CDR3 length is 14 residues. V gave up 7 bases and J gave up 4 bases, with 14 bases separating them. In DNA form, the CDR3 reads TGTGCCAGCACCTCGGACAGAAACGGAAACACCATATATTTT. Protein product: CASTSDRNGNTIYF.

The chain carries TRBV27 and TRBJ1-2; 12 bases map to TRBD1. From germline, CDR1 is MNHEY and CDR2 SMNVEV (reference sequence). This CDR3 is 22 amino acids long. The junction had 20 bases not matched to a gene; V was cut back by 3 bases and J by 0 bases. The CDR3 is CASSLGPGQGAPFHEANYGYTF. CDR3 in DNA: TGTGCCAGCAGTTTGGGTCCGGGACAGGGGGCTCCTTTTCACGAAGCTAACTATGGCTACACCTTC.

The chain couples TRBV27 to TRBJ1-2; 9 bases match TRBD1. Looked up from germline, CDR1 is MNHEY and CDR2 is SMNVEV (reference sequence). Trimming took 2 bases from V and 3 from J; bases not matched to a gene: 1. There are 14 residues in the CDR3. The CDR3: CASSLRTGDYGYTF. CDR3 coding DNA: TGTGCCAGCAGTTTACGGACAGGGGACTATGGCTACACCTTC.

This clone was recorded once. The genes are TRBV6-1 and TRBJ1-2; 12 positions agree with TRBD1. The CDR3 is 16 residues long. Germline CDR1 reads MNHNS; CDR2 reads SASEGT. J was trimmed by 7 bases and V by 3 bases; bases with no gene match: 9. In DNA, the CDR3 is TGTGCCAGCAGTGAGAGAGGGACAGGGGGCGCTGGTGGCTACACCTTC. Encoded protein: CASSERGTGGAGGYTF.

This sequence joins TRBV6-1 and TRBJ2-7, with 8 positions matching TRBD1. V lost 2 bases to trimming and J lost 3 bases; unmatched junction nucleotides: 15. This CDR3 region has 18 residues. CDR1 is MNHNS, CDR2 SASEGT, per germline. Here the CDR3 reads CASSERGQGTGSFYEQYF. The CDR3 nucleotides are TGTGCCAGCAGTGAACGGGGCCAGGGGACAGGCTCCTTCTACGAGCAGTACTTC.

The chain links TRBV7-7 to TRBJ2-5; a weak D match, TRBD1 (7 bases). Germline V lookup: CDR1 SSHAT, CDR2 FNYEAQ (reference sequence). This CDR3 spans 18 amino acids. Trimming stripped 4 bases from V and 5 bases from J, with 26 bases between. The CDR3 DNA follows: TGTGCCAGCAGCTCCTTAGGGGGGACAGTGCGGCCAACGGAGACCCAGTACTTC. Its translation: CASSSLGGTVRPTETQYF.

J is TRBJ1-2 and V is TRBV4-2, with TRBD1 identical over 7 bases. Germline CDR1 reads LGHNA; CDR2 reads YNFKEQ. The V gene end was trimmed by 5 bases and the J gene end by 10 bases; junction bases not matched to a gene: 7. This CDR3 region has 12 residues. DNA for the CDR3: TGTGCCAGCAGCGGGCGGGACAGCAACTACACCTTC. This encodes CASSGRDSNYTF.

The CDR3 here is CASSRFLASDTYEQYF. CDR3 nucleotide sequence: TGTGCCAGCAGCAGATTTTTGGCTAGCGATACCTACGAGCAGTACTTC. This chain connects TRBV9 to TRBJ2-7; D is perhaps TRBD2 (6 bases). The CDR3 is 16 residues long. Germline V gene lookup returns CDR1 SGDLS and CDR2 YYNGEE. The V end lost 4 bases, the J end lost 2 bases, and 19 bases lay between the germline ends.

The genes are TRBV7-2 and TRBJ2-7; possible D gene TRBD2, 6 bases. This CDR3 spans 14 amino acids. CDR1 is SGHTA, CDR2 FQGNSA, per germline. V was trimmed by 5 bases and J by 4 bases, leaving 15 bases between them. The CDR3 region is CASSRDAAGYEQYF. The CDR3 DNA is TGTGCCAGCAGCAGAGACGCGGCGGGATACGAGCAGTACTTC.

The chain joins TRBV7-7 to TRBJ2-2; 7 bases fit TRBD1. Germline CDR1 and CDR2: SSHAT and FNYEAQ (reference sequence). Trimming cost V 2 bases and J 5 bases; bases outside gene matches: 8. The length of the CDR3 is 16 residues. In nucleotides, the CDR3 is TGTGCCAGCAGCTTAACAGGGGTGAGGGATACCGGGGAGCTGTTTTTT. Protein product: CASSLTGVRDTGELFF.

The gene calls are TRBV6-2 or TRBV6-3 and TRBJ1-5; 7 bases line up with TRBD1. This CDR3 comprises 14 residues. The V gene end was trimmed by 0 bases and the J gene end by 7 bases; junction bases not matched to a gene: 3. Looked up from germline, CDR1 is MNHEY and CDR2 is SVGEGT. The CDR3 loop is CASSYSGTVQPQHF. The CDR3 DNA follows: TGTGCCAGCAGTTACTCCGGGACAGTGCAGCCCCAGCATTTT.

The chain has TRBV2 and TRBJ1-5; maybe TRBD1 (5 bases). The CDR3 covers 15 residues. The germline V gene encodes CDR1 SNHLY and CDR2 FYNNEI. Trimming cost V 1 base and J 7 bases, with 14 bases left between them. CDR3 protein: CASSEGGTQGQPQHF. The CDR3 coding sequence is TGTGCCAGCAGTGAAGGCGGGACTCAGGGACAGCCCCAGCATTTT.

This clone has more than one count but fewer than ten. V is TRBV7-9 and J is TRBJ1-4; no firm D call. The CDR3 spans 14 residues. The germline V and J ends were trimmed by 2 bases and 4 bases, with 8 bases remaining between them. Germline V gives CDR1 SEHNR, CDR2 FQNEAQ (reference sequence). CDR3 nucleotide sequence: TGTGCCAGCAGCTTAACAGTGATTAATGAAAAACTGTTTTTT. It translates to CASSLTVINEKLFF. The entire variable domain, with the rest obtained from reference TRBV7-9 and TRBJ1-4, is as follows: DTGVSQNPRHKITKRGQNVTFRCDPISEHNRLYWYRQTLGQGPEFLTYFQNEAQLEKSRLLSDRFSAERPKGSFSTLEIQRTEQGDSAMYLCASSLTVINEKLFFGSGTQLSVL.